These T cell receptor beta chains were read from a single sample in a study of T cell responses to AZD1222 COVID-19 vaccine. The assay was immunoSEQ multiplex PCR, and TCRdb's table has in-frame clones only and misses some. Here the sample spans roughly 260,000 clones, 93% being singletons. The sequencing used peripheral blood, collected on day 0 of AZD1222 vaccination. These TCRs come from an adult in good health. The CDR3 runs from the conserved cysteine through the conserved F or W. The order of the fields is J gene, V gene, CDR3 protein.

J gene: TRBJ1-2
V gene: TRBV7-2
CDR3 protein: CASSLWVSDYGYTF

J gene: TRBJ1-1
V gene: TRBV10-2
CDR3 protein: CASSGTANTEAFF

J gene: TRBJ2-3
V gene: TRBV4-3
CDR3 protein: CASSQDFGGGRTDTQYF

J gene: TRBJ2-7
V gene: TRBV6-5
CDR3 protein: CASKGRGPYEQYF

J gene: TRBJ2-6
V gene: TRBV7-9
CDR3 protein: CASSLAAPGLGANVLTF

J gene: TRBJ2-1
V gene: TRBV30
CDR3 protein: CAWSSDRAWYEQFF

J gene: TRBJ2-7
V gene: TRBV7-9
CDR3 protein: CASTDAGTGEQYF

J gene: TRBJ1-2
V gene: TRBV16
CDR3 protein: CASSQSTGASGYTF

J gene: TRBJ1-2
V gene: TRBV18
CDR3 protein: CASSDRGLSGYTF

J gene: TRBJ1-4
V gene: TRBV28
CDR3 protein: CASSLPRDSPNEKLFF

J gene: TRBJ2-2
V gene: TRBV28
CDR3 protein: CASKWAGGPGELFF

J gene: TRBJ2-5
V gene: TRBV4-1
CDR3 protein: CASRIGAGAKTQYF

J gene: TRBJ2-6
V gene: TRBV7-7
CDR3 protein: CASSPGTGGLRGANVLTF

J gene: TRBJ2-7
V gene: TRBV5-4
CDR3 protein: CASSLAGTGSYEQYF

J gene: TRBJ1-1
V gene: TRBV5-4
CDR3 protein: CASRSHGGLNTEAFF

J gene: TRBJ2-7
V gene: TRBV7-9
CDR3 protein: CASSSGYSNSYEQYF

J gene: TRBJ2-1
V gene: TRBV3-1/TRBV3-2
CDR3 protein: CASSLRLAGGEEQFF

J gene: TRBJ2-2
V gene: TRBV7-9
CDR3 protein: CASSFSGRAGQSGELFF

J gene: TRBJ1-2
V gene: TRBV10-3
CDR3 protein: CAIGGQGNYGYTF

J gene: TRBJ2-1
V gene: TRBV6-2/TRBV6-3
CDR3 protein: CASSYGLTGEQFF

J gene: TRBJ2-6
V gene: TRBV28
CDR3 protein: CASSYQGASSGANVLTF

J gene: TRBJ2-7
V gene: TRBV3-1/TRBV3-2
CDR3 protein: CASSHLGAYEQYF

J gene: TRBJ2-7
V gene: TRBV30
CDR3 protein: CAWSVPGLAAYEQYF

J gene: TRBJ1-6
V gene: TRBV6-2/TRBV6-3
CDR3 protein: CASSSDRNFYNSPLHF

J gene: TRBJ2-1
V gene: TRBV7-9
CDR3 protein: CASSTGTSGAQFF

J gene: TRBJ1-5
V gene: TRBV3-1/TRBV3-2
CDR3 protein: CASSQGWTGLSNQPQHF

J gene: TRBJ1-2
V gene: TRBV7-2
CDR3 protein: CASSSGQGYGYTF

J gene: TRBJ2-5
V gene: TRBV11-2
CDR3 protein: CASSLLDSIVTQYF

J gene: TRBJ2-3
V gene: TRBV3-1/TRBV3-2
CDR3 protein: CASGGGDTDTQYF

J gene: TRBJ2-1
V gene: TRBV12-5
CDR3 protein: CASGFSSYNEQFF

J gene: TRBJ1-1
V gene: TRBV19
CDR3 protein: CASYPRDKDTEAFF

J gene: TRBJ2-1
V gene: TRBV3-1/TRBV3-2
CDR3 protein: CASSLLAGGINEQFF

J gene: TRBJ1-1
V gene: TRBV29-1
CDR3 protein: CSVSTRVSLAFF

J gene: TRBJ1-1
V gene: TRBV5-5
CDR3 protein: CASSSDTDRVNTEAFF

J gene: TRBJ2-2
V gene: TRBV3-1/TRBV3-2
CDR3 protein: CASSQEGDRTGELFF

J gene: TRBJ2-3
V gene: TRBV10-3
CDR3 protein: CAISESSGGTQYF

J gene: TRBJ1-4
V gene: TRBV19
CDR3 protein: CASSNAPGDNEKLFF

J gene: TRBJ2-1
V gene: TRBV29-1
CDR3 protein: CSVEGGSNEQFF

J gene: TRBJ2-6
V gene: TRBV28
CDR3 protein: CASSDVQWAGANVLTF

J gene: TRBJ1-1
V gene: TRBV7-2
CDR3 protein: CASSLGSLGSAEAFF

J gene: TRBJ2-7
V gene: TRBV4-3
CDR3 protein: CASSRGQGRTYEQYF

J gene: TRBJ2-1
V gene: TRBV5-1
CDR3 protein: CASSTSSVGSYNEQFF